This passage covers 20 T cell receptor beta chains from one sample sequenced in a study of shared clonotypes between healthy human individuals. Naive CD8 cells lacked CD45RO, underwent positive selection for CCR7 and left out terminally differentiated effector memory CD45RA+ cells. This table comes from immunoSEQ multiplex PCR, and its TCRdb copy is limited to in-frame clones, with some not included. The sample holds about 2.2 million clones, 93% seen once. Sequenced input: naive CD8+ T cells from PBMCs. All receptors derive from a man younger than 35 in good health. Some clones in this sample may be carry-over from other donors' samples.

The gene calls are TRBV28 and TRBJ1-5; perhaps TRBD1 as D (5 bases). The V and J ends lost 6 bases and 7 bases respectively, with 16 bases between them. The CDR3 sequence is 14 residues long. The germline V gene encodes CDR1 MDHEN and CDR2 SYDVKM. CDR3 amino acids: CASRPNRIRQPQHF. The DNA of the CDR3 is TGTGCCAGCAGACCAAACAGGATACGACAGCCCCAGCATTTT.

The chain combines TRBV28 with TRBJ2-7; maybe TRBD1 (5 bases). V was pared by 5 bases and J by 7 bases, with 18 bases between. The CDR3 spans 14 residues. Germline V gene lookup returns CDR1 MDHEN and CDR2 SYDVKM. Here the CDR3 reads CASSHGHLPGEQYF. CDR3 bases: TGTGCCAGCAGTCACGGCCACCTCCCAGGGGAGCAGTACTTC.

This chain links TRBV7-8 with TRBJ2-7; D possibly corresponds to TRBD2 (6 bases). Trimming took 5 bases from V and 2 from J, leaving 16 bases between them. The CDR3 extends over 15 amino acids. CDR1 is SGHVS and CDR2 is FQNEAQ in the germline V gene. CDR3 coding DNA: TGTGCCAGCAGCAAGTATAGCGGAGGGACCTACGAGCAGTACTTC. Its translation: CASSKYSGGTYEQYF. Variable domain in full (rest from reference TRBV7-8 and TRBJ2-7): GAGVSQSPRYKVAKRGQDVALRCDPISGHVSLFWYQQALGQGPEFLTYFQNEAQLDKSGLPSDRFFAERPEGSVSTLKIQRTQQEDSAVYLCASSKYSGGTYEQYFGPGTRLTVT.

The V gene is TRBV7-9, the J gene TRBJ2-5; no clear D gene. V lost 8 bases to trimming and J lost 0 bases, with 13 bases between them. This CDR3 is built from 14 residues. CDR1 SEHNR and CDR2 FQNEAQ come from the germline V gene (reference sequence). The CDR3 nucleotides read TGTGCCAGCCGAGGCTGGGCAGACCAAGAGACCCAGTACTTC. Translated, it gives CASRGWADQETQYF. Drawing the rest from reference TRBV7-9 and TRBJ2-5, the complete variable domain is DTGVSQNPRHKITKRGQNVTFRCDPISEHNRLYWYRQTLGQGPEFLTYFQNEAQLEKSRLLSDRFSAERPKGSFSTLEIQRTEQGDSAMYLCASRGWADQETQYFGPGTRLLVL.

As for this clone: Other DNA sequences within the sample encode an identical CDR3. The rearrangement joins TRBV7-9 to TRBJ1-5; possible D gene TRBD1, 5 bases. The V end lost 3 bases, the J end lost 2 bases, and 11 bases lay between the germline ends. The CDR3 length is 15 residues. The germline gives CDR1 SEHNR, CDR2 FQNEAQ (reference sequence). The chain's CDR3 is CASSLGGGGNQPQHF. CDR3 sequence (DNA): TGTGCCAGCAGCTTGGGGGGTGGAGGCAATCAGCCCCAGCATTTT.

The gene calls are TRBV7-6 and TRBJ2-3; maybe TRBD2 (6 bases). Germline lookup yields CDR1 SGHVS and CDR2 FNYEAQ. The CDR3 has 15 amino acids. V was clipped by 0 bases and J by 4 bases, with 11 bases between them. The CDR3 here is CASSLADGSSDTQYF. CDR3 nucleotide sequence: TGTGCCAGCAGCTTAGCGGACGGGAGCTCAGATACGCAGTATTTT. The full variable domain, its missing parts supplied by reference TRBV7-6 and TRBJ2-3, is GAGVSQSPRYKVTKRGQDVALRCDPISGHVSLYWYRQALGQGPEFLTYFNYEAQQDKSGLPNDRFSAERPEGSISTLTIQRTEQRDSAMYRCASSLADGSSDTQYFGPGTRLTVL.

This chain connects TRBV28 to TRBJ2-7; D could derive from TRBD1 or TRBD2 (5 bases each). The V gene's germline CDR1 is MDHEN and CDR2 SYDVKM. Between the trimmed V and J ends, which lost 8 bases and 0 bases, there was a span of 17 bases. This CDR3 comprises 15 residues. The CDR3 is CASEGRVELSYEQYF. The CDR3 coding sequence is TGTGCCAGCGAGGGCAGGGTGGAACTCTCCTACGAGCAGTACTTC.

About this clone itself: Other nucleotide sequences from this sample produce the same CDR3. The V call is TRBV4-1, the J call TRBJ1-5; possible D gene TRBD1, 6 bases. CDR3 size: 15 residues. CDR1 is MGHRA, CDR2 YSYEKL, per germline. V shed 0 bases and J shed 5 bases, with 11 bases lying between them. The CDR3 sequence is CASSQEGGGYQPQHF. The CDR3, as DNA: TGCGCCAGCAGCCAAGAGGGAGGGGGATATCAGCCCCAGCATTTT.

Comment on this clone: This sample includes further DNA sequences coding for the same CDR3. The rearrangement joins TRBV28 to TRBJ2-7, with D uncertain. Trimming pared 1 base from V and 1 base from J, leaving 8 bases between. Germline V gene lookup returns CDR1 MDHEN and CDR2 SYDVKM. The CDR3 covers 14 residues. The CDR3 loop reads CASSLLGRSYEQYF. For the CDR3, the DNA is TGTGCCAGCAGTTTATTAGGCAGGTCCTACGAGCAGTACTTC. Variable domain in full (rest from reference TRBV28 and TRBJ2-7): DVKVTQSSRYLVKRTGEKVFLECVQDMDHENMFWYRQDPGLGLRLIYFSYDVKMKEKGDIPEGYSVSREKKERFSLILESASTNQTSMYLCASSLLGRSYEQYFGPGTRLTVT.

Worth noting for this clone: Other DNA sequences in the same sample also yield this CDR3. The J gene is TRBJ2-7, the V gene TRBV7-2, with 7 bases aligning to TRBD2. This CDR3 spans 14 amino acids. Germline V lookup: CDR1 SGHTA, CDR2 FQGNSA. The ends lost 2 bases at V and 2 bases at J; junction bases unmatched: 3. CDR3 in amino acids: CASSLSGGTYEQYF. The CDR3 bases are TGTGCCAGCAGCTTATCCGGGGGGACCTACGAGCAGTACTTC.

V and J are TRBV29-1 and TRBJ1-2; D gene uncertain. Germline CDR1 is SQVTM and CDR2 is ANQGSEA. V was clipped by 5 bases and J by 7 bases, with 14 bases between them. The length of the CDR3 is 12 residues. DNA of the CDR3: TGCAGCGTTCTCCCCCCCGAGCGTGGCTACACCTTC. Translation: CSVLPPERGYTF.

The J gene is TRBJ2-4, the V gene TRBV5-1; possible D gene TRBD2, 6 bases. Between the trimmed V and J ends, which lost 0 bases and 1 base, there was a span of 11 bases. The germline gives CDR1 SGHRS, CDR2 YFSETQ. CDR3 length: 16 amino acids. CDR3: CASSLVAGSAKNIQYF. The CDR3 nucleotides read TGCGCCAGCAGCTTGGTGGCGGGGTCGGCCAAAAACATTCAGTACTTC.

This sequence joins TRBV15 and TRBJ2-7, with TRBD2 matching over 9 bases. There are 16 residues in the CDR3. CDR1 and CDR2 (germline): LNHNV, YYDKDF (reference sequence). V lost 1 base, J lost 2 bases, and 6 bases stayed unmatched. CDR3 DNA: TGTGCCACCAGCAGAGTTGGTCTAGCGGGACCCTACGAGCAGTACTTC. It translates to CATSRVGLAGPYEQYF.

CDR3 DNA: TGTGCCAGCAGTTTAAGGGAGGGCCTCTACGAGCAGTACTTC. It yields the protein CASSLREGLYEQYF. The genes are TRBV27 and TRBJ2-7, with TRBD2 identical over 7 bases. V gave up 2 bases and J gave up 3 bases; unmatched junction bases: 4. The CDR3 contains 14 residues. Germline V gives CDR1 MNHEY, CDR2 SMNVEV (reference sequence).

This chain uses TRBV13 with TRBJ2-7; 7 nucleotides agree with TRBD1. In germline, CDR1 is PRHDT, CDR2 FYEKMQ (reference sequence). V lost 3 bases to trimming and J lost 6 bases; unmatched junction nucleotides: 11. The CDR3 loop spans 15 amino acids. CDR3 nucleotides: TGTGCCAGCAGCTTTAAACAGGGGAAGTTTGGCGAGCAGTACTTC. Translating gives CASSFKQGKFGEQYF.

The V call is TRBV7-9, the J call TRBJ2-7; no reliable D call. The CDR3 sequence is 12 residues long. V lost 6 bases to trimming and J lost 4 bases, with 10 bases between them. Germline loops: CDR1 SEHNR, CDR2 FQNEAQ (reference sequence). CDR3 protein: CASSKWNYEQYF. The CDR3 bases are TGTGCCAGCAGTAAATGGAATTACGAGCAGTACTTC.

This rearrangement joins TRBV6-1 to TRBJ2-2; maybe TRBD2 (6 bases). CDR1 is MNHNS and CDR2 is SASEGT in the germline V gene. This CDR3 contains 15 residues. V lost 4 bases, J lost 5 bases, and 14 bases lay in between. CDR3 coding DNA: TGTGCCAGCAGTGCGGCGGGGTGGAAGACCGGGGAGCTGTTTTTT. Translating gives CASSAAGWKTGELFF.

The J gene is TRBJ1-3, the V gene TRBV15; D uncertain. Germline-derived CDR1 and CDR2 are LNHNV and YYDKDF (reference sequence). V was clipped by 8 bases and J by 7 bases, with 21 bases between them. CDR3 length equals 15 residues. CDR3 sequence reads: CATVPPRAPGNTIYF. The CDR3 nucleotides are TGTGCCACCGTTCCCCCCCGGGCCCCAGGCAACACCATATATTTT.

The chain carries TRBV29-1 and TRBJ1-2, with 8 nucleotides matching TRBD1. CDR3 length: 14 residues. Germline V lookup: CDR1 SQVTM, CDR2 ANQGSEA. Trimming at V came to 1 base and at J to 3 bases, leaving 4 bases not matched to a gene. CDR3 DNA sequence: TGCAGCGTTGAAGTCAGGGGGCGAGACTATGGCTACACCTTC. It codes for CSVEVRGRDYGYTF.

The chain combines TRBV7-9 with TRBJ2-2; a possible D gene is TRBD1 (5 bases). The CDR3 sequence is 16 residues long. V dropped 3 bases and J dropped 2 bases, with 13 bases sitting between them. CDR1 SEHNR and CDR2 FQNEAQ come from the germline V gene (reference sequence). The CDR3 nucleotides are TGTGCCAGCAGCTTCCCTCCAGGACACAACACCGGGGAGCTGTTTTTT. This translates into CASSFPPGHNTGELFF.